Below, 21 T cell receptor beta chains from the same sample are listed, as sequenced in a study of blood T cell repertoires in COVID-19. Assay used: immunoSEQ multiplex PCR; TCRdb lists only in-frame clones, some missing. The sample contains approximately 120,000 clones, over 55% of which appear only once. Sequencing was carried out using peripheral blood. The source is a woman in her seventies with acute or convalescent COVID-19.

The chain is built from TRBV28 and TRBJ2-1; 10 nucleotides agree with TRBD2. V dropped 8 bases and J dropped 7; count of bases not matched to a gene: 8. The CDR3 sequence is 14 residues long. CDR1 and CDR2 from the germline V gene are MDHEN and SYDVKM. This CDR3 reads CASGSSGRGNEQFF. CDR3 DNA sequence: TGTGCCAGCGGGTCTAGCGGGAGAGGTAATGAGCAGTTCTTC.

The rearrangement joins TRBV6-1 to TRBJ1-2, with D unclear. Germline-derived CDR1 and CDR2 are MNHNS and SASEGT. The ends were cut back, 0 bases at V and 4 bases at J, with 18 bases in the middle. This CDR3 is built from 17 residues. Here the CDR3 reads CASSEARAVLPSYGYTF. In DNA form, the CDR3 reads TGTGCCAGCAGTGAAGCGAGGGCAGTCCTACCCAGCTATGGCTACACCTTC.

The chain employs TRBV28 and TRBJ2-2; TRBD1 matches 7 bases. The CDR3 contains 15 residues. The ends lost 5 bases at V and 5 bases at J; junction bases unmatched: 8. The germline V gene encodes CDR1 MDHEN and CDR2 SYDVKM. The CDR3 sequence: CASSRDSGLTGELFF. The CDR3 nucleotides are TGTGCCAGCAGTCGGGACAGCGGACTGACCGGGGAGCTGTTTTTT.

This sequence joins TRBV28 and TRBJ1-2, with a weak D call TRBD1 (5 bases). Germline-derived CDR1 and CDR2 are MDHEN and SYDVKM. This CDR3 has 13 amino acids. V lost 3 bases to trimming and J lost 2 bases, with 7 bases between them. CDR3 in amino acids: CASSLGQNYGYTF. The CDR3 DNA follows: TGTGCCAGCAGTTTGGGGCAGAACTATGGCTACACCTTC.

The chain links TRBV7-9 to TRBJ1-1; 7 bases fit TRBD1. This CDR3 region has 15 residues. V shed 1 base and J 2 bases; nucleotides not matched to a gene: 4. The germline V gene encodes CDR1 SEHNR and CDR2 FQNEAQ (reference sequence). CDR3 nucleotide sequence: TGTGCCAGCAGCTTAGAGGGGGCACCTAACACTGAAGCTTTCTTT. It codes for CASSLEGAPNTEAFF.

The chain joins TRBV12-3 or TRBV12-4 to TRBJ1-1; tentatively, D is TRBD1 (5 bases). The CDR3 runs to 12 residues. V lost 6 bases and J lost 6, with 11 bases in between. As DNA, the CDR3 is TGTGCCAGCAGAATGACAGAGGCTGAAGCTTTCTTT. Its translation is CASRMTEAEAFF.

The chain links TRBV27 to TRBJ2-7; 8 positions match TRBD1. Germline V lookup: CDR1 MNHEY, CDR2 SMNVEV (reference sequence). This CDR3 is built from 14 residues. V dropped 2 bases and J dropped 2; count of bases not matched to a gene: 2. CDR3 sequence (DNA): TGTGCCAGCAGTTTAGGCAGGGGGCCCTACGAGCAGTACTTC. It is translated as CASSLGRGPYEQYF.

This chain joins TRBV6-1 and TRBJ2-4; D remains unclear. V was pared by 2 bases and J by 0 bases, with 8 bases between. Per the germline V gene, CDR1 is MNHNS and CDR2 is SASEGT. CDR3 length equals 15 residues. The CDR3 is CASSEMLRAKNIQYF. The CDR3 nucleotides are TGTGCCAGCAGTGAAATGCTGCGAGCCAAAAACATTCAGTACTTC.

CDR3 amino acids: CASSPMATEAFF. The CDR3 DNA follows: TGTGCCAGCAGCCCCATGGCCACTGAAGCTTTCTTT. V and J are TRBV28 and TRBJ1-1; D remains unclear. The CDR3 contains 12 residues. The V gene's germline CDR1 is MDHEN and CDR2 SYDVKM. Trimming took 6 bases from V and 4 from J, leaving 9 bases between them.

This chain links TRBV14 with TRBJ2-1; 9 bases align to TRBD2. CDR3 size: 17 residues. The germline V gene encodes CDR1 SGHDN and CDR2 FVKESK. Germline trimming cut 0 bases from V and 3 bases from J; bases unmatched to any gene: 6. CDR3 nucleotides: TGTGCCAGCAGCCAAGAAAGGAAAGCGGGAGGCTACAATGAGCAGTTCTTC. Translated, it gives CASSQERKAGGYNEQFF.

This clone was picked up many times. The J gene is TRBJ1-5, the V gene TRBV6-5; D gene uncertain. CDR3 length: 13 residues. Deletions cut 7 bases from V and 3 bases from J, with 10 bases between. The V gene's germline CDR1 is MNHEY and CDR2 SVGAGI. The CDR3 reads CASNAGLNQPQHF. CDR3 coding DNA: TGTGCCAGCAACGCTGGGCTCAATCAGCCCCAGCATTTT.

The chain uses TRBV7-9 and TRBJ2-7; 8 positions match TRBD1. The germline V gene has CDR1 SEHNR and CDR2 FQNEAQ (reference sequence). The CDR3 spans 16 residues. J lost 0 bases, V lost 6 bases, and 10 bases had no gene match. The CDR3 nucleotides read TGTGCCAGCAGTCCCGTTGGGGACAGGCACTCCTACGAGCAGTACTTC. This sequence encodes CASSPVGDRHSYEQYF. Complete variable domain (other parts from reference TRBV7-9 and TRBJ2-7): DTGVSQNPRHKITKRGQNVTFRCDPISEHNRLYWYRQTLGQGPEFLTYFQNEAQLEKSRLLSDRFSAERPKGSFSTLEIQRTEQGDSAMYLCASSPVGDRHSYEQYFGPGTRLTVT.

The chain links TRBV18 to TRBJ2-1; D is unresolved. The CDR3 is made up of 13 amino acids. Germline CDR1 reads KGHSH; CDR2 reads LQKENI. The V and J ends lost 6 bases and 1 base respectively, with 7 bases between them. The CDR3 spells CASSGESYNEQFF. The CDR3 nucleotides are TGTGCCAGCTCCGGTGAGTCCTACAATGAGCAGTTCTTC. The full variable domain, rest sourced from reference TRBV18 and TRBJ2-1, is NAGVMQNPRHLVRRRGQEARLRCSPMKGHSHVYWYRQLPEEGLKFMVYLQKENIIDESGMPKERFSAEFPKEGPSILRIQQVVRGDSAAYFCASSGESYNEQFFGPGTRLTVL.

The chain uses TRBV2 and TRBJ1-6, with 7 bases that match TRBD1. CDR1 and CDR2 (germline): SNHLY, FYNNEI. V dropped 3 bases and J dropped 7; count of bases not matched to a gene: 6. This CDR3 has 15 amino acids. CDR3: CASSDTGAVNSPLHF. The CDR3 DNA reads TGTGCCAGCAGTGATACAGGGGCCGTGAATTCACCCCTCCACTTT. The full variable domain, its missing parts supplied by reference TRBV2 and TRBJ1-6, is EPEVTQTPSHQVTQMGQEVILRCVPISNHLYFYWYRQILGQKVEFLVSFYNNEISEKSEIFDDQFSVERPDGSNFTLKIRSTKLEDSAMYFCASSDTGAVNSPLHFGNGTRLTVT.

The rearrangement uses TRBV3-1 (or the pseudogene TRBV3-2) and TRBJ1-1; D may be TRBD1 (6 bases). CDR3 size: 15 residues. Per the germline V gene, CDR1 is LGHDT and CDR2 is YNNKEL (reference sequence). Deletions cut 1 base from V and 4 bases from J, with 13 bases between. The CDR3 sequence: CASSQGGRGGTEAFF. The CDR3 DNA follows: TGTGCCAGCAGCCAAGGGGGCAGGGGCGGCACTGAAGCTTTCTTT.

The rearrangement links TRBV2 to TRBJ2-5, with 10 positions matching TRBD2. The length of the CDR3 is 14 residues. With V trimmed by 6 bases and J by 5 bases, 6 bases remained unmatched. Germline CDR1 SNHLY, CDR2 FYNNEI. CDR3 sequence reads: CASRNSGGRETQYF. CDR3 nucleotide sequence: TGTGCCAGCAGAAATAGCGGGGGGCGCGAGACCCAGTACTTC. Together with reference TRBV2 and TRBJ2-5, the CDR3 gives the full variable domain: EPEVTQTPSHQVTQMGQEVILRCVPISNHLYFYWYRQILGQKVEFLVSFYNNEISEKSEIFDDQFSVERPDGSNFTLKIRSTKLEDSAMYFCASRNSGGRETQYFGPGTRLLVL.

The chain uses TRBV28 and TRBJ1-4; tentative D call: TRBD1 (6 bases). The CDR3 spans 14 residues. CDR1 and CDR2 from the germline V gene are MDHEN and SYDVKM. V dropped 2 bases and J dropped 3 bases, with 7 bases sitting between them. The CDR3 DNA follows: TGTGCCAGCAGTTTACAGGGGTCTAATGAAAAACTGTTTTTT. Encoded protein: CASSLQGSNEKLFF.

There are a few counts of this clone. The chain employs TRBV3-1 (or the pseudogene TRBV3-2) and TRBJ1-4; D is undetermined. The germline CDR1 and CDR2 sequences are LGHDT and YNNKEL (reference sequence). CDR3 length: 16 residues. Trimming stripped 2 bases from V and 4 bases from J, with 14 bases between. DNA for the CDR3: TGTGCCAGCAGCCAACCCGGACTACGGATTAATGAAAAACTGTTTTTT. Translated, it gives CASSQPGLRINEKLFF.

The gene calls are TRBV12-3 or TRBV12-4 and TRBJ2-1; perhaps TRBD1 as D (5 bases). The CDR3 is 13 amino acids. V was clipped by 1 base and J by 9 bases, with 10 bases between them. CDR3 in amino acids: CASSLDYQGEQFF. The CDR3 nucleotides are TGTGCCAGCAGTTTAGACTACCAGGGTGAGCAGTTCTTC.

The V gene is TRBV7-9, the J gene TRBJ2-1; 8 nucleotides line up with TRBD1. The V gene end was trimmed by 5 bases and the J gene end by 7 bases; junction bases not matched to a gene: 13. The CDR3 has 16 residues. Germline assignment: CDR1 SEHNR and CDR2 FQNEAQ (reference sequence). CDR3 protein: CASSPPGQGTGNEQFF. The CDR3 DNA is TGTGCCAGCAGCCCCCCCGGACAGGGTACGGGGAATGAGCAGTTCTTC.

This chain links TRBV27 with TRBJ1-2; 11 bases align to TRBD1. CDR1 and CDR2 from the germline V gene are MNHEY and SMNVEV (reference sequence). V trimming: 7 bases; J trimming: 8 bases; junction bases outside the gene matches: 6. The CDR3 totals 13 residues. CDR3 amino acids: CASMTGTGGGYTF. Written as DNA, the CDR3 is TGTGCCAGCATGACCGGGACAGGGGGGGGCTACACCTTC.